The 32 T cell receptor beta chains in this list originate from one sample, sequenced in a study of glioma-infiltrating T cells. The iRepertoire nested amplicon-rescue multiplex PCR amplified TCR alpha and beta CDR3s from RNA. TCRdb re-derived calls from the multiplex PCR reads in MiXCR, one entry per CDR3 protein. The sample yields about 140,000 distinct CDR3 sequences, 30% to 40% seen once. What was sequenced was glioma tissue, nonneoplastic brain tissue, or PBMCs (not recorded which). All receptors derive from a human donor with low-grade glioma or glioblastoma, undergoing nonglioma brain surgery, or in good health (not recorded which).

This chain links TRBV20-1 with TRBJ1-1; D ambiguous. There are 14 residues in the CDR3. V was trimmed by 1 base and J by 1 base, leaving 10 bases between them. Per the germline V gene, CDR1 is DFQATT and CDR2 is SNEGSKA (reference sequence). The CDR3 sequence: CSARGWIGNTEAFF. The CDR3 nucleotides are TGCAGTGCTAGAGGTTGGATAGGGAACACTGAAGCTTTCTTT.

The sample holds many counts of this clonotype. The chain joins TRBV28 to TRBJ2-3; 9 bases match TRBD2. The junction had 13 bases not matched to a gene; V was cut back by 7 bases and J by 8 bases. The germline CDR1 and CDR2 sequences are MDHEN and SYDVKM. The CDR3 has 15 residues. The CDR3 sequence: CASTILAGPQGTQYF. The CDR3 nucleotides read TGTGCCAGCACCATACTAGCGGGCCCTCAGGGTACGCAGTATTTT.

The CDR3 region has the DNA TGTGCCAGCAGCTTAGGACCCGGGAGGTCCACAGATACGCAGTATTTT. Residues: CASSLGPGRSTDTQYF. The chain carries TRBV7-2 and TRBJ2-3; 7 bases map to TRBD2. Germline loops: CDR1 SGHTA, CDR2 FQGNSA. Trimming at V came to 1 base and at J to 2 bases, leaving 6 bases not matched to a gene. The CDR3 covers 16 residues.

This chain connects TRBV2 to TRBJ2-1; 8 positions agree with TRBD2. V shed 7 bases, J shed 15 bases, and the junction held 8 bases outside the gene matches. The CDR3 length is 11 residues. Germline lookup yields CDR1 SNHLY and CDR2 FYNNEI. The chain's CDR3 is CASKVQREMFF. Here the CDR3 DNA reads TGTGCCAGCAAGGTCCAGCGGGAGATGTTCTTC.

The rearrangement links TRBV20-1 to TRBJ2-2; weak D call: TRBD2 (6 bases). V lost 2 bases and J 2 bases, leaving 12 bases between the germline ends. This CDR3 spans 15 amino acids. Germline V gives CDR1 DFQATT, CDR2 SNEGSKA (reference sequence). CDR3 sequence reads: CSARPAGDNTGELFF. DNA of the CDR3: TGCAGTGCTAGACCAGCGGGCGATAACACCGGGGAGCTGTTTTTT.

This clonotype was picked up a small number of times. The chain combines TRBV20-1 with TRBJ1-5, with D uncertain. Germline values: CDR1 DFQATT, CDR2 SNEGSKA (reference sequence). CDR3 size: 12 residues. Trimming pared 0 bases from V and 7 bases from J, leaving 7 bases between. The CDR3 loop reads CSARDAQQPQHF. The CDR3 region has the DNA TGCAGTGCTAGAGATGCCCAACAGCCCCAGCATTTT.

A word on this clonotype: The junction departs from germline at one end; a sequencing error may be responsible. The V and J genes are TRBV6-1 and TRBJ2-7, with a tentative D call TRBD2 (5 bases). Germline V lookup: CDR1 MNHNS, CDR2 SASEGT. The CDR3 runs to 12 residues. This CDR3 is CASSHLGSEQCF. DNA for the CDR3: TGTGCCAGCAGTCATTTGGGGAGCGAGCAGTGCTTC.

At least ten counts were recorded for this clonotype. This chain connects TRBV20-1 to TRBJ2-5; a possible D gene is TRBD1 (5 bases). The CDR3 runs to 13 residues. Trimming left V 6 bases short and J 4 bases short, with 15 bases between. Germline values: CDR1 DFQATT, CDR2 SNEGSKA (reference sequence). This chain's CDR3 is CSASGLLLETQYF. The CDR3 DNA reads as TGCAGTGCCTCAGGGTTACTGCTAGAGACCCAGTACTTC.

The gene calls are TRBV20-1 and TRBJ2-7, with 8 nucleotides matching TRBD2. Germline V CDR1 and CDR2: DFQATT, SNEGSKA (reference sequence). This CDR3 has 14 amino acids. V dropped 2 bases and J dropped 3; count of bases not matched to a gene: 6. CDR3 in amino acids: CSARIAGPLYEQYF. The DNA for the CDR3 is TGCAGTGCTAGAATAGCGGGGCCTCTCTACGAGCAGTACTTC.

This clonotype was seen a handful of times. V gene TRBV15 combines with J gene TRBJ2-3, with 9 bases aligning to TRBD2. The V and J ends lost 0 bases and 0 bases, in that order; junction bases with no gene match: 7. Germline values: CDR1 LNHNV, CDR2 YYDKDF (reference sequence). There are 18 residues in the CDR3. DNA of the CDR3: TGTGCCACCAGCAGAGAGAAACAAGCGGGGGGCAGCACAGATACGCAGTATTTT. Its protein product is CATSREKQAGGSTDTQYF.

The chain uses TRBV7-2 and TRBJ2-5; no definite D call. CDR1 and CDR2 from the germline V gene are SGHTA and FQGNSA. The CDR3 consists of 15 residues. Trimming took 2 bases from V and 2 from J, leaving 12 bases between them. The CDR3 spells CASSLFPGLQETQYF. The CDR3 DNA sequence: TGTGCCAGCAGCTTATTTCCCGGGTTACAAGAGACCCAGTACTTC. The variable domain in full, with the rest retrieved from reference TRBV7-2 and TRBJ2-5, is GAGVSQSPSNKVTEKGKDVELRCDPISGHTALYWYRQSLGQGLEFLIYFQGNSAPDKSGLPSDRFSAERTGGSVSTLTIQRTQQEDSAVYLCASSLFPGLQETQYFGPGTRLLVL.

This clonotype was seen a handful of times. The V call is TRBV7-9, the J call TRBJ1-2, with D uncertain. The V and J ends lost 3 bases and 3 bases respectively, with 8 bases between them. This CDR3 is 13 amino acids long. From germline, CDR1 is SEHNR and CDR2 FQNEAQ (reference sequence). CDR3 amino acids: CASSFEEDYGYTF. CDR3 coding DNA: TGTGCCAGCAGCTTCGAGGAGGACTATGGCTACACCTTC.

This rearrangement joins TRBV6-1 to TRBJ2-3; 7 nucleotides line up with TRBD2. Germline V gene data show CDR1 as MNHNS and CDR2 as SASEGT. The CDR3 sequence is 15 residues long. V dropped 7 bases and J dropped 1; count of bases not matched to a gene: 8. CDR3 coding DNA: TGTGCCAGCAAAGGCGGGGGATCTGGCACAGATACGCAGTATTTT. Translated, it gives CASKGGGSGTDTQYF.

This clonotype was observed many times. The rearrangement joins TRBV6-1 to TRBJ1-1, with D perhaps TRBD1 (6 bases). The CDR3 covers 15 residues. CDR1 is MNHNS and CDR2 is SASEGT in the germline V gene. V dropped 5 bases and J dropped 4 bases, with 17 bases sitting between them. The CDR3 nucleotides are TGTGCCAGCAGTTTAGCCTTGGGGGGGCTCACTGAAGCTTTCTTT. It specifies CASSLALGGLTEAFF.

On this clonotype itself: A read error may account for a junction end that differs from germline. J is TRBJ1-5 and V is TRBV18, with D possibly being TRBD1 (5 bases). CDR3 length equals 13 residues. CDR1 and CDR2 from the germline V gene are KGHSH and LQKENI. This CDR3 reads CARSPKDSFKQHF. Here the CDR3 DNA reads TGTGCCAGATCACCAAAAGACAGTTTTAAGCAGCATTTT.

There are a few counts of this clonotype. V usage is TRBV6-1 and J usage is TRBJ2-3; D may be TRBD1 or TRBD2 (6 bases each). V was cut by 7 bases and J by 2 bases, with 13 bases left in between. The germline CDR1 and CDR2 sequences are MNHNS and SASEGT. The CDR3 length is 14 residues. The CDR3 sequence: CASTRWGATDTQYF. CDR3 coding DNA: TGTGCCAGCACCCGGTGGGGGGCCACAGATACGCAGTATTTT.

This clonotype was counted between two and nine times. J is TRBJ1-1 and V is TRBV10-3; TRBD1 agrees at 7 bases. The germline gives CDR1 ENHRY, CDR2 SYGVKD. The CDR3 totals 14 residues. V shed 3 bases, J shed 5 bases, and the junction held 6 bases outside the gene matches. CDR3 protein: CAISERGRATEAFF. For the CDR3, the DNA is TGTGCCATCAGTGAAAGGGGGCGGGCTACTGAAGCTTTCTTT.

This clonotype occurred a few times. The V call is TRBV20-1, the J call TRBJ2-7; D is ambiguous. The CDR3 has 11 amino acids. V gave up 5 bases and J gave up 3 bases, with 8 bases separating them. Germline assignment: CDR1 DFQATT and CDR2 SNEGSKA (reference sequence). In DNA, the CDR3 is TGCAGTGCTTCCCACGGCTACGAGCAGTACTTC. The encoded protein is CSASHGYEQYF.

V gene TRBV28 combines with J gene TRBJ2-3, with TRBD2 matching over 9 bases. The germline gives CDR1 MDHEN, CDR2 SYDVKM. This CDR3 contains 16 residues. The V segment lost 5 bases and the J segment 2 bases; nucleotides outside the gene matches: 8. CDR3 DNA sequence: TGTGCCAGCAGTCCCCAAGCGGGAGGAACCACAGATACGCAGTATTTT. Translation gives CASSPQAGGTTDTQYF.

The CDR3 is CASSWNFLGSTDTQYF. DNA of the CDR3: TGTGCCAGCAGTTGGAATTTCCTGGGTAGCACAGATACGCAGTATTTT. This chain links TRBV6-1 with TRBJ2-3; no clear D gene. Per germline, CDR1 MNHNS and CDR2 SASEGT. This CDR3 contains 16 residues. The germline V and J ends were trimmed by 5 bases and 0 bases, with 15 bases remaining between them.

V is TRBV12-5 and J is TRBJ2-1; D uncertain. The CDR3 is made up of 11 amino acids. V was pared by 6 bases and J by 6 bases, with 6 bases between. In germline, CDR1 is LGHNT, CDR2 FRNRAP. This CDR3 is CASGPSNEQFF. CDR3 sequence (DNA): TGTGCTAGTGGCCCCAGCAATGAGCAGTTCTTC.

On this clonotype: A much larger clonotype is one base distant, so this may be a read error. J is TRBJ2-3 and V is TRBV6-9, with TRBD2 identical over 7 bases. This CDR3 comprises 14 residues. Germline-derived CDR1 and CDR2 are MNHGY and SVAAGI. After removal of 4 bases from V and 3 bases from J, the junction contained 4 bases not matched to a gene. Written as DNA, the CDR3 is TGTGCCAGCAGTTTGGGGGGGATGACAGATACGCAGTATTTT. Its protein product is CASSLGGMTDTQYF.

V usage is TRBV20-1 and J usage is TRBJ1-2, with unresolved D. Germline V lookup: CDR1 DFQATT, CDR2 SNEGSKA (reference sequence). This CDR3 is built from 12 residues. CDR3 in DNA: TGCAGCGCGGCGTGGGAGGTCTATGGCTACACCTTC. Protein sequence: CSAAWEVYGYTF.

As DNA, the CDR3 is TGTGCCAGCAGCGGGACAGGGGCAATCGGGGAGCTGTTTTTT. Its protein is CASSGTGAIGELFF. The chain recombines TRBV6-1 with TRBJ2-2, with 10 bases identical to TRBD1. V gave up 6 bases and J gave up 7 bases; unmatched junction bases: 5. Germline V lookup: CDR1 MNHNS, CDR2 SASEGT. This CDR3 is built from 14 residues.

The V and J genes are TRBV7-9 and TRBJ2-2; D is possibly TRBD1 or TRBD2 (5 bases each). CDR3 size: 14 residues. The germline gives CDR1 SEHNR, CDR2 FQNEAQ (reference sequence). Between the trimmed V and J ends, which lost 3 bases and 7 bases, there was a span of 12 bases. CDR3 loop: CASSFGGQHGELFF. Here the CDR3 DNA reads TGTGCCAGCAGCTTCGGAGGACAACACGGGGAGCTGTTTTTT.

This clonotype was counted a few times. The chain uses TRBV5-1 and TRBJ2-7; 7 bases are a match to TRBD1. The CDR3 sequence is 14 residues long. Trimming cost V 0 bases and J 4 bases; bases outside gene matches: 4. Germline V lookup: CDR1 SGHRS, CDR2 YFSETQ. CDR3 sequence (DNA): TGCGCCAGCAGCTTGGGTGGGACAGATTACGAGCAGTACTTC. Translation: CASSLGGTDYEQYF.

This clonotype was seen a handful of times. The V gene is TRBV10-3, the J gene TRBJ1-1, with TRBD1 matching over 7 bases. CDR1 is ENHRY and CDR2 is SYGVKD in the germline V gene. CDR3 length: 15 amino acids. V shed 0 bases, J shed 5 bases, and the junction held 6 bases outside the gene matches. CDR3 sequence: CAISESSDRATEAFF. In DNA form, the CDR3 reads TGTGCCATCAGTGAGTCCTCAGACAGGGCGACTGAAGCTTTCTTT.

The chain has TRBV15 and TRBJ1-2, with a tentative D call TRBD1 (5 bases). Germline CDR1 is LNHNV and CDR2 is YYDKDF (reference sequence). The CDR3 extends over 14 amino acids. Deletions cut 5 bases from V and 7 bases from J, with 17 bases between. The CDR3, as DNA: TGTGCCACCAGCGGGGGACCTCCAGGGAGTGGCTACACCTTC. Protein: CATSGGPPGSGYTF.

This clonotype was observed a handful of times. CDR3 bases: TGTGCCAGCAGTGAAGATCCACCCCTCCACTTT. Translated, it gives CASSEDPPLHF. This chain uses TRBV6-1 with TRBJ1-6; no clear D. Germline V lookup: CDR1 MNHNS, CDR2 SASEGT. V was trimmed by 1 base and J by 11 bases, leaving 3 bases between them. The CDR3 length is 11 residues.

The chain has TRBV20-1 and TRBJ1-1, with a tentative D call TRBD1 (5 bases). Germline V lookup: CDR1 DFQATT, CDR2 SNEGSKA (reference sequence). V was shortened by 4 bases and J by 1 base, with 7 bases between the two germline ends. CDR3 size: 12 residues. In DNA form, the CDR3 reads TGCAGTGCTAACACAGGGAACACTGAAGCTTTCTTT. It translates to CSANTGNTEAFF.

This chain connects TRBV6-6 to TRBJ2-1; D is unclear. The V gene's germline CDR1 is MNHNY and CDR2 SVGAGI (reference sequence). The CDR3 loop spans 13 amino acids. V shed 3 bases and J shed 4 bases, with 7 bases lying between them. CDR3 amino acids: CASSYRVYNEQFF. The CDR3 DNA follows: TGTGCCAGCAGTTATCGAGTTTACAATGAGCAGTTCTTC.

This clonotype was seen more than once but under ten times. The chain recombines TRBV19 with TRBJ2-1; TRBD1 agrees at 7 bases. V dropped 6 bases and J dropped 3; count of bases not matched to a gene: 8. The V gene's germline CDR1 is LNHDA and CDR2 SQIVND (reference sequence). This CDR3 region has 15 residues. The chain's CDR3 is CASSPIRDSYNEQFF. The CDR3 coding sequence is TGTGCCAGTAGCCCAATAAGGGACAGCTACAATGAGCAGTTCTTC.